This entry lists 13 T cell receptor beta chains sequenced from one sample in a study of identical twins. TCRdb itself ran the 5' RACE reads through MiXCR, one entry per CDR3 protein. The sample has 450,000 or so distinct CDR3 sequences, approximately 15% seen once. In addition, the sample was reused for a study of yellow fever vaccine responses in identical twins.

Sequences were obtained from CD4+ T cells sorted from blood. These receptors originate from a woman aged 18 to 35 in good health.

This clonotype was observed a few times. This rearrangement joins TRBV29-1 to TRBJ2-7, with TRBD2 identical over 8 bases. This CDR3 spans 14 amino acids. Germline V lookup: CDR1 SQVTM, CDR2 ANQGSEA. The trim removed 5 bases at V and 3 bases at J, leaving 9 bases unmatched. This CDR3 reads CSVRVRLAGYEQYF. The CDR3 nucleotides read TGCAGCGTTCGGGTGCGGCTAGCGGGCTACGAGCAGTACTTC.

This clonotype has just a few counts. The CDR3: CSASLGRETQYF. CDR3 DNA: TGCAGTGCTTCGTTAGGTCGAGAGACCCAGTACTTC. The chain combines TRBV20-1 with TRBJ2-5, with D hard to call. Germline V lookup: CDR1 DFQATT, CDR2 SNEGSKA (reference sequence). The CDR3 runs to 12 residues. The V end lost 5 bases, the J end lost 4 bases, and 11 bases lay between the germline ends.

The rearrangement joins TRBV20-1 to TRBJ2-4, with 12 bases lining up with TRBD2. CDR1 and CDR2 (germline): DFQATT, SNEGSKA (reference sequence). The CDR3 extends over 13 amino acids. V lost 3 bases, J lost 11 bases, and 5 bases stayed unmatched. CDR3 nucleotide sequence: TGCAGTGCTAGGAAGACTAGCGGGGGATTTCAGTACTTC. It specifies CSARKTSGGFQYF.

For the CDR3, the DNA is TGTGCCAGCAGTCTACTAGCGGGAGGGCGAGGGGGCACAGATACGCAGTATTTT. Protein product: CASSLLAGGRGGTDTQYF. The V call is TRBV28, the J call TRBJ2-3; TRBD2 agrees at 13 bases. Trimming took 5 bases from V and 1 from J; bases not matched to a gene: 9. This CDR3 has 18 amino acids. Per the germline V gene, CDR1 is MDHEN and CDR2 is SYDVKM.

This rearrangement joins TRBV10-2 to TRBJ2-3; 13 bases line up with TRBD2. The CDR3 extends over 18 amino acids. CDR1 is WSHSY, CDR2 SAAADI, per germline. J lost 0 bases, V lost 7 bases, and 10 bases had no gene match. CDR3 sequence: CASTRSTSGRGSTDTQYF. The CDR3 DNA follows: TGCGCCAGCACTCGGAGCACTAGCGGGAGGGGAAGCACAGATACGCAGTATTTT.

This clonotype was seen only a few times. V is TRBV6-2 or TRBV6-3 and J is TRBJ2-7; a possible D gene is TRBD1 (5 bases). Germline V gives CDR1 MNHEY, CDR2 SVGEGT. The CDR3 consists of 14 residues. Trimming cost V 6 bases and J 6 bases, with 18 bases left between them. The CDR3 DNA reads TGTGCCAGCAGGACCGGACAAGGGGTCTTCGAGCAGTACTTC. Encoded protein: CASRTGQGVFEQYF.

This chain connects TRBV12-3 or TRBV12-4 to TRBJ2-3, with TRBD2 matching 7 bases. The CDR3 length is 18 residues. V was clipped by 4 bases and J by 1 base; unmatched bases: 14. DNA for the CDR3: TGTGCCAGCAGTTCTAGACTAATTCCGAGCGGGGGCACAGATACGCAGTATTTT. Its protein is CASSSRLIPSGGTDTQYF.

This clonotype appeared a few times. The rearrangement uses TRBV5-1 and TRBJ2-3; 12 bases fit TRBD2. Germline V lookup: CDR1 SGHRS, CDR2 YFSETQ. CDR3 size: 15 residues. Losses at the gene ends were 6 bases for V and 6 bases for J; bases not matched to a gene: 8. The CDR3 nucleotides read TGCGCCAGCATTCAGACTAGCGGGGGTAGGGATACGCAGTATTTT. Protein sequence: CASIQTSGGRDTQYF.

V gene TRBV2 combines with J gene TRBJ2-7; TRBD2 is a possible D gene (6 bases). V lost 2 bases, J lost 0 bases, and 11 bases lay in between. CDR3 length: 15 amino acids. Germline V gene sequence: CDR1 SNHLY, CDR2 FYNNEI. DNA of the CDR3: TGTGCCAGCAGTGAAACGCGGGGTCTCTCCTACGAGCAGTACTTC. Translating gives CASSETRGLSYEQYF. Complete variable domain (other parts from reference TRBV2 and TRBJ2-7): EPEVTQTPSHQVTQMGQEVILRCVPISNHLYFYWYRQILGQKVEFLVSFYNNEISEKSEIFDDQFSVERPDGSNFTLKIRSTKLEDSAMYFCASSETRGLSYEQYFGPGTRLTVT.

As DNA, the CDR3 is TGTGCCAGCAGCGTAGAGGGAGGTCGACGGCAGTACTTC. It is translated as CASSVEGGRRQYF. The chain uses TRBV9 and TRBJ2-7, with D perhaps TRBD2 (6 bases). CDR3 length: 13 residues. V was shortened by 0 bases and J by 9 bases, with 13 bases between the two germline ends. Germline V CDR1 and CDR2: SGDLS, YYNGEE.

This clonotype was counted only a few times. J is TRBJ2-7 and V is TRBV20-1; 8 nucleotides align to TRBD1. Germline lookup yields CDR1 DFQATT and CDR2 SNEGSKA (reference sequence). Losses at the gene ends were 1 base for V and 5 bases for J; bases not matched to a gene: 4. The CDR3 length is 13 residues. The CDR3 nucleotides are TGCAGTGCTAGAGGCAGGGGGCGCAACGAGCAGTACTTC. Residues: CSARGRGRNEQYF.

The CDR3 spells CASSLDGLEAFF. The DNA for the CDR3 is TGTGCCAGCAGCCTTGACGGCCTCGAGGCTTTCTTT. The rearrangement joins TRBV7-9 to TRBJ1-1, with D uncertain. The CDR3 loop spans 12 amino acids. Trimming cost V 5 bases and J 11 bases, with 15 bases left between them. Germline V gene data show CDR1 as SEHNR and CDR2 as FQNEAQ (reference sequence).

The CDR3, as DNA: TGTGCCAGCAGTGAATTGACAGGGGCTAGCAATCAGCCCCAGCATTTT. It yields the protein CASSELTGASNQPQHF. The chain recombines TRBV2 with TRBJ1-5, with TRBD1 identical over 8 bases. The CDR3 extends over 16 amino acids. Germline values: CDR1 SNHLY, CDR2 FYNNEI. With V trimmed by 2 bases and J by 0 bases, 3 bases remained unmatched. Filled out from reference TRBV2 and TRBJ1-5, the complete variable domain reads EPEVTQTPSHQVTQMGQEVILRCVPISNHLYFYWYRQILGQKVEFLVSFYNNEISEKSEIFDDQFSVERPDGSNFTLKIRSTKLEDSAMYFCASSELTGASNQPQHFGDGTRLSIL.